The entry that follows covers one T cell receptor (beta chain) sequence. All enrollees were roughly 18 to 95 years old and from fewer than 25 US areas. Grouping used clinical history reported by participants in a survey and questionnaire. These data are taken from a study of blood T cell repertoires in COVID-19. Study details: Donors in the United States, Italy and Spain gave samples during acute or convalescent COVID-19.

Original processing methods: Amplifying reference gene primers gave estimates of nucleated cell counts. TCRdb's table, derived via immunoSEQ multiplex PCR, lists solely in-frame clones and lacks some. Clone size and V and J calls were adopted from that table, with D and trimming inferred from the DNA. This sample yields fewer than 250,000 clones, of which over 80% are seen a single time; 2% to 3% belongs to the top ten. This sequence was found in a woman in her twenties or thirties with acute COVID-19. Sequencing input: PBMCs or T cells enriched from blood (not recorded which).

CDR3 sequence: CASSLKPGGHTIYF. In DNA, the CDR3 is TGTGCCAGTAGTCTTAAACCGGGGGGCCACACCATATATTTT. This chain connects TRBV19 to TRBJ1-3; D possibly corresponds to TRBD1 (6 bases). Looked up from germline, CDR1 is LNHDA and CDR2 is SQIVND (reference sequence). V lost 5 bases, J lost 8 bases, and 16 bases lay in between. The CDR3 is 14 amino acids. The variable domain in full, completed from reference TRBV19 and TRBJ1-3, reads DGGITQSPKYLFRKEGQNVTLSCEQNLNHDAMYWYRQDPGQGLRLIYYSQIVNDFQKGDIAEGYSVSREKKESFPLTVTSAQKNPTAFYLCASSLKPGGHTIYFGEGSWLTVV.